What follows are 18 T cell receptor beta chains derived from one specimen sequenced in a study of metastatic and nonmetastatic thyroid tumors. TCRdb reprocessed the PCR reads via MiXCR. The table shows about 89,000 clones, with around 13% occurring only once. Prior to thyroid surgery, none of the patients had received any treatment. The sample taken for sequencing was tumor tissue. These receptors came from a female donor with papillary thyroid cancer or a benign thyroid nodule (not recorded which). Some clones in this sample may be carry-over from other donors' samples.

This clone was recorded at least ten times. The chain uses TRBV28 and TRBJ2-7, with D maybe TRBD1 (5 bases). Germline CDR1 is MDHEN and CDR2 is SYDVKM. V lost 6 bases and J lost 0, with 12 bases in between. The CDR3 is made up of 14 amino acids. The CDR3 coding sequence is TGTGCCAGCAGGAGTGTCGGACACTCCTACGAGCAGTACTTC. Translating gives CASRSVGHSYEQYF. Together with reference TRBV28 and TRBJ2-7, the CDR3 gives the full variable domain: DVKVTQSSRYLVKRTGEKVFLECVQDMDHENMFWYRQDPGLGLRLIYFSYDVKMKEKGDIPEGYSVSREKKERFSLILESASTNQTSMYLCASRSVGHSYEQYFGPGTRLTVT.

This clone has a handful of counts. One base away lies a much larger clone, so this may be a sequencing read error. This chain connects TRBV10-3 to TRBJ2-7; no clear D. Germline CDR1 ENHRY, CDR2 SYGVKD. This CDR3 region has 11 residues. The CDR3 loop is CAISDRYEQCF. The CDR3 DNA is TGTGCCATCAGTGATAGGTACGAGCAGTGCTTC.

The V call is TRBV18, the J call TRBJ2-5; no clear D gene. The CDR3 sequence is 15 residues long. V dropped 3 bases and J dropped 5 bases, with 16 bases sitting between them. The V gene's germline CDR1 is KGHSH and CDR2 LQKENI. The CDR3 nucleotides are TGTGCCAGCTCACCGGTAGAAGTTGTTACGGAGACCCAGTACTTC. The encoded protein is CASSPVEVVTETQYF. The full variable domain, rest sourced from reference TRBV18 and TRBJ2-5, is NAGVMQNPRHLVRRRGQEARLRCSPMKGHSHVYWYRQLPEEGLKFMVYLQKENIIDESGMPKERFSAEFPKEGPSILRIQQVVRGDSAAYFCASSPVEVVTETQYFGPGTRLLVL.

Concerning this clone: One base away lies a much larger clone, so this may be a sequencing read error. This likely comes from a read error, as the CDR3 has no conserved phenylalanine or tryptophan at its end. The chain uses TRBV6-1 and TRBJ1-6; weak D call: TRBD1 (5 bases). From germline, CDR1 is MNHNS and CDR2 SASEGT. The ends were cut back, 8 bases at V and 1 base at J, with 15 bases in the middle. This CDR3 is 16 amino acids long. The CDR3 region is CASRDDSESYNSPLHL. CDR3 nucleotide sequence: TGTGCCAGCCGGGACGACAGCGAATCCTATAATTCACCCCTCCACTTG.

This clone has at least ten counts. The rearrangement uses TRBV24-1 and TRBJ1-6; D is unresolved. Per germline, CDR1 KGHDR and CDR2 SFDVKD. Trimming left V 0 bases short and J 9 bases short, with 5 bases between. The CDR3 loop spans 13 amino acids. CDR3 nucleotides: TGTGCCACCAGTGATTTGGAGGGTTCACCCCTCCACTTT. Amino acids: CATSDLEGSPLHF.

This clone was counted at least ten times. V gene TRBV5-1 combines with J gene TRBJ2-4; 9 nucleotides line up with TRBD1. This CDR3 comprises 15 residues. Germline CDR1 is SGHRS and CDR2 is YFSETQ. The trim removed 0 bases at V and 8 bases at J, leaving 6 bases unmatched. The CDR3 region is CASSLGTGGADIQYF. CDR3 DNA: TGCGCCAGCAGCTTGGGTACAGGGGGCGCGGACATTCAGTACTTC.

This clone was counted ten times or more. The V call is TRBV7-9, the J call TRBJ1-1, with D perhaps TRBD1 (6 bases). V was pared by 5 bases and J by 2 bases, with 15 bases between. This CDR3 has 15 amino acids. The V gene's germline CDR1 is SEHNR and CDR2 FQNEAQ (reference sequence). The CDR3 here is CASSRATGQNTEAFF. CDR3 coding DNA: TGTGCCAGCAGCCGAGCGACAGGTCAAAACACTGAAGCTTTCTTT.

This clone has at least ten counts. The J gene is TRBJ2-3, the V gene TRBV5-4; D uncertain. V gave up 4 bases and J gave up 1 base, with 13 bases separating them. Per the germline V gene, CDR1 is SGHNT and CDR2 is YYREEE (reference sequence). The CDR3 length is 15 residues. CDR3 in amino acids: CASSTSGLRTDTQYF. CDR3 coding DNA: TGTGCCAGCAGCACATCCGGGCTCCGCACAGATACGCAGTATTTT. The whole variable domain, filled in from reference TRBV5-4 and TRBJ2-3, reads ETGVTQSPTHLIKTRGQQVTLRCSSQSGHNTVSWYQQALGQGPQFIFQYYREEENGRGNFPPRFSGLQFPNYSSELNVNALELDDSALYLCASSTSGLRTDTQYFGPGTRLTVL.

The sample holds many counts of this clone. The V call is TRBV5-4, the J call TRBJ2-3; TRBD2 is a possible D gene (5 bases). V lost 4 bases and J lost 1, with 13 bases in between. CDR1 SGHNT and CDR2 YYREEE come from the germline V gene (reference sequence). The CDR3 sequence is 15 residues long. The CDR3: CASSPRGGRTDTQYF. The CDR3 bases are TGTGCCAGCAGCCCGCGTGGAGGTCGCACAGATACGCAGTATTTT.

The chain combines TRBV28 with TRBJ1-1; a possible D gene is TRBD1 (5 bases). Germline loops: CDR1 MDHEN, CDR2 SYDVKM. This CDR3 has 14 residues. The germline V and J ends were trimmed by 5 bases and 4 bases, with 14 bases remaining between them. CDR3 residues: CASSLTGGATEAFF. CDR3 in DNA: TGTGCCAGCAGTCTAACCGGAGGGGCCACTGAAGCTTTCTTT.

This clone was seen at least ten times. The chain combines TRBV7-3 with TRBJ2-1, with TRBD2 matching 7 bases. V lost 5 bases and J lost 7; bases outside the gene matches: 14. Germline V gene sequence: CDR1 SGHTA, CDR2 FQGTGA. This CDR3 contains 16 residues. This chain's CDR3 is CASSGLRRGSFNEQFF. The CDR3, as DNA: TGTGCCAGCAGCGGATTACGGCGCGGGAGCTTTAATGAGCAGTTCTTC.

This clone was counted ten times or more. V is TRBV6-5 and J is TRBJ1-3, with D possibly TRBD1 on 6 matching bases. The CDR3 contains 15 residues. Germline-derived CDR1 and CDR2 are MNHEY and SVGAGI. V was clipped by 2 bases and J by 4 bases, with 12 bases between them. As DNA, the CDR3 is TGTGCCAGCAGTTACGGGGGGGCTACCGGAAACACCATATATTTT. Amino acid sequence: CASSYGGATGNTIYF.

In its sample, this clone was seen many times. The chain has TRBV2 and TRBJ1-5, with D maybe TRBD1 (6 bases). V was pared by 5 bases and J by 6 bases, with 14 bases between. This CDR3 comprises 14 residues. Germline CDR1 and CDR2: SNHLY and FYNNEI. The CDR3, as DNA: TGTGCCAGCAGTTTCGGACAGTCCGGTCAGCCCCAGCATTTT. This sequence encodes CASSFGQSGQPQHF. The full variable domain, its missing parts supplied by reference TRBV2 and TRBJ1-5, is EPEVTQTPSHQVTQMGQEVILRCVPISNHLYFYWYRQILGQKVEFLVSFYNNEISEKSEIFDDQFSVERPDGSNFTLKIRSTKLEDSAMYFCASSFGQSGQPQHFGDGTRLSIL.

This clone occurred many times. V is TRBV6-5 and J is TRBJ2-3, with TRBD1 as a possible D gene (5 bases). The CDR3 loop spans 17 amino acids. V was clipped by 0 bases and J by 0 bases, with 13 bases between them. Per germline, CDR1 MNHEY and CDR2 SVGAGI. The CDR3 bases are TGTGCCAGCAGTTACTCAAATAGGGGTTGGAGCACAGATACGCAGTATTTT. Its protein is CASSYSNRGWSTDTQYF.

This clone appeared a few times. A read error may explain this, as a much larger clone is one base away. The CDR3 coding sequence is TGTGCCAGAAGTGGACCCCAAGGTTTTGGCTACACCTTC. Translating gives CARSGPQGFGYTF. This chain joins TRBV28 and TRBJ1-2; no firm D call. The CDR3 is 13 residues long. V gave up 9 bases and J gave up 7 bases, with 18 bases separating them. Looked up from germline, CDR1 is MDHEN and CDR2 is SYDVKM.

This clone was counted many times. V usage is TRBV18 and J usage is TRBJ1-3, with D perhaps TRBD1 (6 bases). In germline, CDR1 is KGHSH, CDR2 LQKENI. V dropped 1 base and J dropped 0 bases, with 22 bases sitting between them. CDR3 length equals 20 residues. Written as DNA, the CDR3 is TGTGCCAGCTCACCACTTACGCTTTTATACTCGGACAGCTCTGGAAACACCATATATTTT. As protein: CASSPLTLLYSDSSGNTIYF.

In this sample, this clone turned up a few times. The V gene is TRBV12-3 or TRBV12-4, the J gene TRBJ2-1, with 9 positions matching TRBD1. V lost 6 bases and J lost 13; bases outside the gene matches: 16. The CDR3 covers 15 residues. The CDR3 DNA reads as TGTGCCAGCAGAAGACAGGGGGTACCCCGAAATTATCAGTTCTTC. Protein product: CASRRQGVPRNYQFF.

On this clone itself: A clone one base away is much larger, so this may be a read error. The sample carries other DNA sequences with the same CDR3. J is TRBJ1-5 and V is TRBV28; the D gene is possibly TRBD1 (5 bases). This CDR3 has 12 residues. Per germline, CDR1 MDHEN and CDR2 SYDVKM. CDR3 protein: CASSLGTGPQHF. CDR3 DNA sequence: TGTGCCAGCAGTTTGGGGACGGGGCCCCAACATTTT.